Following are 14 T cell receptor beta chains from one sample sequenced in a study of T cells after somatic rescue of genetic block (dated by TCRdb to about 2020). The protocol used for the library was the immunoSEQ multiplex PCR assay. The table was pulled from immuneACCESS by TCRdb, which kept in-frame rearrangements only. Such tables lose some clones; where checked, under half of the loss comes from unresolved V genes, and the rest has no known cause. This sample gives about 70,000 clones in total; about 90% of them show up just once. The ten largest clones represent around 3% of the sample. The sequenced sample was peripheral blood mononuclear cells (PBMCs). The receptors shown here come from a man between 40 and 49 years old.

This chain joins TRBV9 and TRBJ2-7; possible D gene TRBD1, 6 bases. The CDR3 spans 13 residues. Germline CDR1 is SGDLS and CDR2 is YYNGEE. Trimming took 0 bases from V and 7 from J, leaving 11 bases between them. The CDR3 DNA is TGTGCCAGCAGCGTAGGGACAGCCGAAGAGCAGTACTTC. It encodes CASSVGTAEEQYF.

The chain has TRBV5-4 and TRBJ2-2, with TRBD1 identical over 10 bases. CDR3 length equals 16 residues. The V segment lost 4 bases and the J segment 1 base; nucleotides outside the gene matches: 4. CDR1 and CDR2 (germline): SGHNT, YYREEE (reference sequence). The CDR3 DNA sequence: TGTGCCAGCAGCCCGGGACAGGGGAAGAACACCGGGGAGCTGTTTTTT. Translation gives CASSPGQGKNTGELFF.

CDR3 bases: TGCGCCAGCAGCTTGGACACTATGAACACTGAAGCTTTCTTT. Amino acid sequence: CASSLDTMNTEAFF. The rearrangement uses TRBV5-1 and TRBJ1-1; no reliable D call. Germline V gene data show CDR1 as SGHRS and CDR2 as YFSETQ. Trimming removed 0 bases from V and 0 bases from J, with 6 bases in between. The CDR3 is 14 amino acids.

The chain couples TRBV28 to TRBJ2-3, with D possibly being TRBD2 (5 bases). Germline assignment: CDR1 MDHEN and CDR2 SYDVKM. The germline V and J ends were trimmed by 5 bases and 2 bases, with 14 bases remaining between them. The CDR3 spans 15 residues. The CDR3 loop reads CASSKTNRFTDTQYF. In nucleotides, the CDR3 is TGTGCCAGCAGTAAGACTAACCGATTCACAGATACGCAGTATTTT.

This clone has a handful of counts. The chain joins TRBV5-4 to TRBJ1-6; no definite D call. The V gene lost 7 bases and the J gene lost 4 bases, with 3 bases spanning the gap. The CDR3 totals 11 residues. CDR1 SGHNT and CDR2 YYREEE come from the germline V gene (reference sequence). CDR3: CASGYNSPLHF. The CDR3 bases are TGTGCCAGCGGATATAATTCACCCCTCCACTTT.

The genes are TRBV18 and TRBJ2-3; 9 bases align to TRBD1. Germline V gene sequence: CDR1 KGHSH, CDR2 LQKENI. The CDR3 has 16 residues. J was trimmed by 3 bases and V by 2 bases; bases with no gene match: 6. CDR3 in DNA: TGTGCCAGCTCACCAAGGAAACAGGGGGCAACAGATACGCAGTATTTT. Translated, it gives CASSPRKQGATDTQYF.

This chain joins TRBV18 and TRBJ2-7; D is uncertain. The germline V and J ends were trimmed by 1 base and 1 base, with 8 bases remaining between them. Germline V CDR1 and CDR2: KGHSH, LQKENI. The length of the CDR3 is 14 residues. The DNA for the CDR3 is TGTGCCAGCTCACCACAGGACGGGTCCTACGAGCAGTACTTC. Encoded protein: CASSPQDGSYEQYF. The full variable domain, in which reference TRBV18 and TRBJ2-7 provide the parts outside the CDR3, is NAGVMQNPRHLVRRRGQEARLRCSPMKGHSHVYWYRQLPEEGLKFMVYLQKENIIDESGMPKERFSAEFPKEGPSILRIQQVVRGDSAAYFCASSPQDGSYEQYFGPGTRLTVT.

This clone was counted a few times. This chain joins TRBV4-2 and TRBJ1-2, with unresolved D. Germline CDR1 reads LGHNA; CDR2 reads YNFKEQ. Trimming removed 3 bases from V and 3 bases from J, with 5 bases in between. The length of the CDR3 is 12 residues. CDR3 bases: TGTGCCAGCAGCCAGACGTACTATGGCTACACCTTC. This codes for CASSQTYYGYTF.

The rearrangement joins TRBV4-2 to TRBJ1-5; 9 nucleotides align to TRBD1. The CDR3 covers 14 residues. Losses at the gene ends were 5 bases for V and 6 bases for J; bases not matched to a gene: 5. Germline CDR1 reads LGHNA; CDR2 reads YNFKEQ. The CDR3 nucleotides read TGTGCCAGCAGCTTCGACAGGGGGGTTCAGCCCCAGCATTTT. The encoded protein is CASSFDRGVQPQHF.

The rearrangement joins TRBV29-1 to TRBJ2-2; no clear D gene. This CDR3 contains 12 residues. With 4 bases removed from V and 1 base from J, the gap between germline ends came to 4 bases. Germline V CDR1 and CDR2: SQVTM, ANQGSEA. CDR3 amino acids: CSVALNTGELFF. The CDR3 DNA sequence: TGCAGCGTTGCCTTGAACACCGGGGAGCTGTTTTTT.

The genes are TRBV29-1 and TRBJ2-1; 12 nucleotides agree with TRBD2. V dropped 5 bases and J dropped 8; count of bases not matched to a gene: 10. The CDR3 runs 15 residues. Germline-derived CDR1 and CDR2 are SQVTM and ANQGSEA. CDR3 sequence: CSVPLAGGPGDEQFF. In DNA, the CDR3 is TGCAGCGTTCCTCTAGCGGGGGGGCCCGGGGATGAGCAGTTCTTC.

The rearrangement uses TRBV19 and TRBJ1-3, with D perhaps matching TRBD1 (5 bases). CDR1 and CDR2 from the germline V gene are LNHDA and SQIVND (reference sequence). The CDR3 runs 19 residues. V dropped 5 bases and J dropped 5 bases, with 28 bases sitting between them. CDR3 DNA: TGTGCCAGTAGTCTGGACACATGGACTATACAAGGGGAGAGAAACACCATATATTTT. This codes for CASSLDTWTIQGERNTIYF.

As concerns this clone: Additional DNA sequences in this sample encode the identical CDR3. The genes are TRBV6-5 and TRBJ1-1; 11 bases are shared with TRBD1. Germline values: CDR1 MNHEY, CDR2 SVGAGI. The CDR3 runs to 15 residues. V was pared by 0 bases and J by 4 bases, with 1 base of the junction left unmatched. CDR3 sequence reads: CASSYSGTGGTEAFF. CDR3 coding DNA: TGTGCCAGCAGTTACTCCGGGACAGGGGGCACTGAAGCTTTCTTT.

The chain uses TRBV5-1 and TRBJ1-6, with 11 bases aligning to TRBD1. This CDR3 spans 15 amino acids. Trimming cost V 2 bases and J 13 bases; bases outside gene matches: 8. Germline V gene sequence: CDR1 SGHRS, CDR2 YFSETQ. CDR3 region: CASSLGTGGSLPLHF. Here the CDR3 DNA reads TGCGCCAGCAGCTTAGGGACAGGGGGTTCACTTCCCCTCCACTTT.